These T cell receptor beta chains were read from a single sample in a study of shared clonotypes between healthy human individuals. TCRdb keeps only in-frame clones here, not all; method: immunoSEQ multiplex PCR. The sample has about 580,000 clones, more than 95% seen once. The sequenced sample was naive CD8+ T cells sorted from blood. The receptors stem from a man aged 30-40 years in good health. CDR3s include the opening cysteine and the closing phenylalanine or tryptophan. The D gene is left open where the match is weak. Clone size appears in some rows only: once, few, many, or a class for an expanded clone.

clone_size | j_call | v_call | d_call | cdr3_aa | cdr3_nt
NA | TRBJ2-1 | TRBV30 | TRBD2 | CAWSVGTSGYNEQFF | TGTGCCTGGAGCGTCGGGACTAGCGGTTACAATGAGCAGTTCTTC
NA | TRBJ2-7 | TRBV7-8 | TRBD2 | CASSPGLAGGPVEQYF | TGTGCCAGCAGCCCGGGACTAGCGGGAGGGCCCGTCGAGCAGTACTTC
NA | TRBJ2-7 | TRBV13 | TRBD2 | CASSLLAENSYEQYF | TGTGCCAGCAGTCTACTAGCGGAGAACTCCTACGAGCAGTACTTC
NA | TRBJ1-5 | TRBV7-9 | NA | CASSLTGVNQPQHF | TGTGCCAGCAGCCTCACAGGAGTCAATCAGCCCCAGCATTTT
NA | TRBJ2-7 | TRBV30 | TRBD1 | CAWAVPTGRRYEQYF | TGTGCCTGGGCAGTCCCGACAGGGCGGCGTTACGAGCAGTACTTC
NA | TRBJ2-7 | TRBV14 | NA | CASSQRLEAYEQYF | TGTGCCAGCAGCCAACGTCTTGAGGCCTACGAGCAGTACTTC
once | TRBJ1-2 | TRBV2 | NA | CASSEAIRDYGYTF | TGTGCCAGCAGTGAAGCGATACGGGACTATGGCTACACCTTC
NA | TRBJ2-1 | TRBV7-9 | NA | CASSTPQGETGTNEQFF | TGTGCCAGCAGCACACCTCAAGGGGAGACCGGGACCAATGAGCAGTTCTTC
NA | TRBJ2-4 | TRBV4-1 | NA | CASSQDSVIAKNIQYF | TGCGCCAGCAGCCAAGATTCTGTTATAGCCAAAAACATTCAGTACTTC
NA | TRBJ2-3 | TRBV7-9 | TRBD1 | CASSFRQGSTDTQYF | TGTGCCAGCAGCTTCCGACAGGGGAGCACAGATACGCAGTATTTT